The 29 T cell receptor beta chains given below trace back to one sample, sequenced in a study of blood T cells in healthy people across ages. A J-beta primer mix and a sample-barcoded 5' primer were used in a second PCR of about 7 to 12 cycles. One entry per CDR3 protein, called by TCRdb with MiXCR from the 5' RACE reads. Of roughly 500,000 distinct CDR3 sequences in the sample, about 25% were seen once. Sequencing was done on a sample of blood. The receptors were gathered from a woman in her 70s in good health.

This clonotype was seen a handful of times. V and J are TRBV7-2 and TRBJ1-1, with D unresolved. CDR3 length: 13 amino acids. CDR1 and CDR2 (germline): SGHTA, FQGNSA. V lost 1 base and J 3 bases, leaving 6 bases between the germline ends. For the CDR3, the DNA is TGTGCCAGCAGCTTAGGGAAGCACACTGAAGCTTTCTTT. Protein product: CASSLGKHTEAFF. The entire variable domain, with the rest obtained from reference TRBV7-2 and TRBJ1-1, is as follows: GAGVSQSPSNKVTEKGKDVELRCDPISGHTALYWYRQSLGQGLEFLIYFQGNSAPDKSGLPSDRFSAERTGGSVSTLTIQRTQQEDSAVYLCASSLGKHTEAFFGQGTRLTVV.

This chain joins TRBV7-9 and TRBJ2-1, with D possibly matching TRBD2 (6 bases). Trimming shortened V by 1 base and J by 0 bases, and 10 bases separated the two germline ends. The CDR3 contains 16 residues. The germline CDR1 and CDR2 sequences are SEHNR and FQNEAQ (reference sequence). CDR3 in DNA: TGTGCCAGCAGCTTAGGGGCGCGGGGCTCCTACAATGAGCAGTTCTTC. It is translated as CASSLGARGSYNEQFF.

The sample holds a few counts of this clonotype. This chain connects TRBV9 to TRBJ2-5; TRBD2 is a possible D gene (6 bases). The better agreement between TRBJ2-1 and the DNA end casts doubt on the J call. This CDR3 comprises 15 residues. The V gene's germline CDR1 is SGDLS and CDR2 YYNGEE. The CDR3 here is CASSVGAGIHNEQFF. CDR3 sequence (DNA): TGTGCCAGCAGCGTAGGGGCGGGGATCCACAATGAGCAGTTCTTC.

This clonotype was found a few times. This chain links TRBV28 with TRBJ1-2, with D maybe TRBD1 (5 bases). V gave up 5 bases and J gave up 2 bases, with 9 bases separating them. CDR3 length equals 13 residues. Per germline, CDR1 MDHEN and CDR2 SYDVKM. The CDR3 protein is CASSPAGNYGYTF. The CDR3 DNA reads TGTGCCAGCAGTCCCGCAGGGAACTATGGCTACACCTTC.

This clonotype was recorded a few times. The chain couples TRBV6-2 or TRBV6-3 to TRBJ2-5; 9 bases align to TRBD1. The J call is doubtful: the DNA matches TRBJ2-1 better. Germline-derived CDR1 and CDR2 are MNHEY and SVGEGT. The CDR3 extends over 16 amino acids. CDR3 DNA sequence: TGTGCCAGCAGGCTACCTGGGGACAGGGTCCCCAATGAGCAGTTCTTC. Protein sequence: CASRLPGDRVPNEQFF.

This clonotype was observed a few times. The chain joins TRBV28 to TRBJ1-2, with a tentative D call TRBD1 (6 bases). Trimming shortened V by 10 bases and J by 8 bases, and 17 bases separated the two germline ends. The V gene's germline CDR1 is MDHEN and CDR2 SYDVKM. The CDR3 sequence is 12 residues long. The CDR3 protein is CAITDRTKGYTF. The CDR3 nucleotides are TGTGCCATCACGGACAGAACTAAGGGCTACACCTTC.

Only a few counts were recorded for this clonotype. V and J are TRBV5-1 and TRBJ2-7; TRBD2 matches 13 bases. The CDR3 is made up of 14 amino acids. CDR1 is SGHRS, CDR2 YFSETQ, per germline. V trimming: 7 bases; J trimming: 2 bases; junction bases outside the gene matches: 3. The CDR3 here is CASSGTSGTYEQYF. The CDR3 DNA reads as TGCGCCAGCTCCGGGACTAGCGGGACCTACGAGCAGTACTTC.

This clonotype was observed a few times. V and J are TRBV6-5 and TRBJ2-2; D is uncertain. This CDR3 region has 14 residues. Germline assignment: CDR1 MNHEY and CDR2 SVGAGI. V was pared by 2 bases and J by 4 bases, with 8 bases between. The CDR3 here is CASSYGHGTGELFF. CDR3 in DNA: TGTGCCAGCAGTTACGGCCACGGCACCGGGGAGCTGTTTTTT.

The rearrangement joins TRBV4-3 to TRBJ1-6, with 7 bases matching TRBD1. The CDR3 is 18 amino acids. CDR1 and CDR2 (germline): LGHNA, YSLEER. After removal of 0 bases from V and 6 bases from J, the junction contained 11 bases not matched to a gene. The CDR3 coding sequence is TGCGCCAGCAGCCAAGATCGAAGGAAAGGACAGGCTAATTCACCCCTCCACTTT. Translation gives CASSQDRRKGQANSPLHF.

This clonotype was counted between two and nine times. This chain uses TRBV12-3 or TRBV12-4 with TRBJ2-3; D not resolved. This CDR3 has 14 residues. Deletions cut 7 bases from V and 4 bases from J, with 15 bases between. The CDR3 bases are TGTGCCAGCACCTTAGGATGGGGTCCAGATACGCAGTATTTT. It translates to CASTLGWGPDTQYF.

The chain is built from TRBV6-6 and TRBJ1-5; 7 bases fit TRBD1. The CDR3 contains 16 residues. Germline values: CDR1 MNHNY, CDR2 SVGAGI (reference sequence). Trimming cost V 2 bases and J 2 bases; bases outside gene matches: 6. CDR3 sequence reads: CASSYGLGGGNQPQHF. CDR3 bases: TGTGCCAGCAGTTACGGGCTAGGGGGCGGCAATCAGCCCCAGCATTTT.

This sequence joins TRBV7-3 and TRBJ2-3, with 10 bases matching TRBD1. The CDR3 extends over 16 amino acids. Germline V gene lookup returns CDR1 SGHTA and CDR2 FQGTGA. Trimming cost V 5 bases and J 6 bases; bases outside gene matches: 11. CDR3: CASSETGGVRADTQYF. Here the CDR3 DNA reads TGTGCCAGCAGCGAGACAGGGGGCGTGAGAGCGGATACGCAGTATTTT.

The chain recombines TRBV5-1 with TRBJ1-1, with TRBD1 matching over 9 bases. Losses at the gene ends were 0 bases for V and 2 bases for J; bases not matched to a gene: 14. Germline values: CDR1 SGHRS, CDR2 YFSETQ. The CDR3 has 19 residues. CDR3 protein: CASSLGPQSGTGRNTEAFF. CDR3 coding DNA: TGCGCCAGCAGCTTGGGGCCCCAGAGTGGGACAGGGAGAAACACTGAAGCTTTCTTT.

The chain couples TRBV6-2 or TRBV6-3 to TRBJ2-5; 11 bases align to TRBD2. The tail of the sequence fits TRBJ2-1 better, so the J call may be wrong. Germline values: CDR1 MNHEY, CDR2 SVGEGT. The CDR3 is 17 residues long. CDR3 DNA: TGTGCCAGCAGTTACAGCTTGTCTAGCGGGGGGCTGAATGAGCAGTTCTTC. This codes for CASSYSLSSGGLNEQFF.

V and J are TRBV7-9 and TRBJ2-7; 10 bases are shared with TRBD1. The CDR3 is 17 residues long. Germline values: CDR1 SEHNR, CDR2 FQNEAQ (reference sequence). Trimming at V came to 2 bases and at J to 6 bases, leaving 13 bases not matched to a gene. The CDR3 spells CASSLRVPDRGEPEQYF. CDR3 sequence (DNA): TGTGCCAGCAGCTTAAGGGTACCGGACAGGGGGGAACCCGAGCAGTACTTC.

In its sample, this clonotype was seen a few times. This chain joins TRBV15 and TRBJ2-1; 8 bases are shared with TRBD1. The J call is uncertain, as TRBJ2-5 better fits the DNA end. The CDR3 consists of 15 residues. Germline lookup yields CDR1 LNHNV and CDR2 YYDKDF (reference sequence). Written as DNA, the CDR3 is TGTGCCACCAGCAGAACCGGGACAGGTAAAGAGACCCAGTACTTC. This codes for CATSRTGTGKETQYF.

This clonotype was counted between two and nine times. The V gene is TRBV7-9, the J gene TRBJ2-5; possibly TRBD2 for D (6 bases). The end of the DNA is better explained by TRBJ2-1, so the J call may be wrong. This CDR3 contains 10 residues. Germline V gene data show CDR1 as SEHNR and CDR2 as FQNEAQ (reference sequence). The CDR3 loop reads CASGGPSQFF. In DNA, the CDR3 is TGTGCCAGCGGAGGGCCCTCGCAGTTCTTC.

The genes are TRBV29-1 and TRBJ2-1, with 13 bases that match TRBD2. Trimming removed 6 bases from V and 0 bases from J; junction bases left unmatched: 5. CDR1 SQVTM and CDR2 ANQGSEA come from the germline V gene. The CDR3 consists of 16 residues. Here the CDR3 reads CSVGTSGARSYNEQFF. In DNA, the CDR3 is TGCAGCGTGGGGACTAGCGGGGCCCGCTCCTACAATGAGCAGTTCTTC.

This clonotype has just a few counts. The CDR3 loop is CASSQTGQGTFEQYF. Here the CDR3 DNA reads TGTGCCAGCAGCCAAACGGGACAGGGGACGTTCGAGCAGTACTTC. V usage is TRBV4-2 and J usage is TRBJ2-7; 10 bases match TRBD1. CDR3 length equals 15 residues. Germline lookup yields CDR1 LGHNA and CDR2 YNFKEQ. V lost 2 bases and J lost 6; bases outside the gene matches: 7.

This clonotype was counted only a few times. The chain recombines TRBV20-1 with TRBJ1-2; 7 positions match TRBD1. The CDR3 is 15 residues long. Germline trimming cut 5 bases from V and 2 bases from J; bases unmatched to any gene: 11. The germline gives CDR1 DFQATT, CDR2 SNEGSKA (reference sequence). The DNA of the CDR3 is TGCAGTGCTGGCCAGAACAGGGGTAGGAACTATGGCTACACCTTC. Protein: CSAGQNRGRNYGYTF.

The rearrangement uses TRBV5-4 and TRBJ1-2; D gene ambiguous. CDR3 length: 15 amino acids. Germline V CDR1 and CDR2: SGHNT, YYREEE (reference sequence). With 4 bases removed from V and 0 bases from J, the gap between germline ends came to 13 bases. The CDR3 nucleotides read TGTGCCAGCAGCCGACTGGACGGATCTAACTATGGCTACACCTTC. It yields the protein CASSRLDGSNYGYTF.

The rearrangement links TRBV28 to TRBJ2-1; D may correspond to TRBD1 or TRBD2 (5 bases each). The V gene's germline CDR1 is MDHEN and CDR2 SYDVKM. Trimming pared 5 bases from V and 6 bases from J, leaving 11 bases between. The CDR3 extends over 13 amino acids. The CDR3 DNA is TGTGCCAGCAGTCCGGGGCGGGCCAATGAGCAGTTCTTC. Translation: CASSPGRANEQFF.

The rearrangement joins TRBV5-1 to TRBJ1-3; D gene ambiguous. V lost 4 bases, J lost 3 bases, and 11 bases lay in between. CDR1 SGHRS and CDR2 YFSETQ come from the germline V gene. The CDR3 totals 14 residues. DNA for the CDR3: TGCGCCAGCAGCCTCAACTCTATTGGAAACACCATATATTTT. Translated, it gives CASSLNSIGNTIYF.

This clonotype has just a few counts. This rearrangement joins TRBV7-2 to TRBJ1-6, with D possibly being TRBD1 (6 bases). Between the trimmed V and J ends, which lost 5 bases and 6 bases, there was a span of 17 bases. The CDR3 has 16 residues. Germline loops: CDR1 SGHTA, CDR2 FQGNSA. CDR3 coding DNA: TGTGCCAGCAGCCAGGACAGAGACCGAGCTAATTCACCCCTCCACTTT. Translating it yields CASSQDRDRANSPLHF.

The chain recombines TRBV6-1 with TRBJ1-3; D not certain. Looked up from germline, CDR1 is MNHNS and CDR2 is SASEGT. CDR3 size: 14 residues. V lost 1 base and J lost 7, with 11 bases in between. CDR3 DNA sequence: TGTGCCAGCAGTGAAGGCTCGAGGAGTAACACCATATATTTT. Encoded protein: CASSEGSRSNTIYF.

The rearrangement links TRBV9 to TRBJ2-1; no definite D call. Trimming cost V 2 bases and J 8 bases, with 8 bases left between them. Per the germline V gene, CDR1 is SGDLS and CDR2 is YYNGEE. The CDR3 has 12 amino acids. The CDR3 spells CASSVEGYEQFF. In DNA form, the CDR3 reads TGTGCCAGCAGCGTGGAAGGGTATGAGCAGTTCTTC.

The rearrangement joins TRBV5-1 to TRBJ2-7, with 8 bases fitting TRBD2. J gave up 3 bases and V 0 bases, and 5 bases lay outside the gene matches. Germline assignment: CDR1 SGHRS and CDR2 YFSETQ. This CDR3 is built from 15 residues. CDR3 sequence: CASSLESSGVYEQYF. CDR3 DNA: TGCGCCAGCAGCTTGGAAAGTAGCGGGGTCTACGAGCAGTACTTC.

CDR3 sequence reads: CSGRDSLNTEAFF. CDR3 nucleotide sequence: TGCAGTGGCAGGGACAGTCTGAACACTGAAGCTTTCTTT. This sequence joins TRBV20-1 and TRBJ1-1; 7 bases are shared with TRBD1. Germline V gene data show CDR1 as DFQATT and CDR2 as SNEGSKA (reference sequence). The V gene end was trimmed by 7 bases and the J gene end by 0 bases; junction bases not matched to a gene: 5. CDR3 size: 13 residues.

This clonotype occurred a few times. V and J are TRBV4-3 and TRBJ2-3, with 10 nucleotides matching TRBD2. CDR1 is LGHNA and CDR2 is YSLEER in the germline V gene. Trimming took 4 bases from V and 5 from J; bases not matched to a gene: 15. This CDR3 region has 18 residues. CDR3 protein: CASSRSATERGGGDTQYF. In nucleotides, the CDR3 is TGCGCCAGCAGCCGTAGCGCCACCGAGCGGGGGGGAGGAGATACGCAGTATTTT.